This T cell receptor beta chain was sequenced for a study of T cell responses to AZD1222 COVID-19 vaccine. Study findings and constraints: Of spike-specific TCRs, nearly half reportedly target regions left unmutated in variants.

TCRdb keeps only in-frame clones here, not all; method: immunoSEQ multiplex PCR. This table holds 84,000 or so clones, roughly 86% found once. For this clone: Its specificity is unknown.

V was pared by 6 bases and J by 4 bases, with 6 bases of the junction left unmatched. The CDR3 extends over 14 amino acids. Germline lookup yields CDR1 MNHEY and CDR2 SMNVEV (reference sequence). The clonotype originates from an adult in good health. The rearrangement uses TRBV27 and TRBJ1-1; 9 bases match TRBD1. Specimen: peripheral blood, collected on day 0 of MenACWY control vaccination. In nucleotides, the CDR3 is TGTGCCAGCAGGGCACAGGGGGCGAGCACTGAAGCTTTCTTT. Residues: CASRAQGASTEAFF.